This T cell receptor beta chain originates from a study of blood T cell repertoires in COVID-19. Study information: The United States, Italy and Spain provided the acute and convalescent COVID-19 samples. PBMCs, B-cell-depleted T cells, or T cells were the source of the cDNA or gDNA that made up the material.

The data were produced by immunoSEQ multiplex PCR, yet TCRdb's version contains in-frame clones alone and is incomplete. Here the sample spans some 39,000 clones, 90% to 95% being singletons. This TCR was recovered from a human donor in a cohort sampled during active COVID-19. Source material: peripheral blood.

The CDR3 region has the DNA TGTGCCAGCAGTGAGACAGGGTATCATCAGCCCCAGCATTTT. Translating gives CASSETGYHQPQHF. The J gene is TRBJ1-5, the V gene TRBV6-6; TRBD1 agrees at 7 bases. The V and J ends lost 5 bases and 5 bases, in that order; junction bases with no gene match: 6. The CDR3 spans 14 residues. Germline CDR1 MNHNY, CDR2 SVGAGI (reference sequence).